One and the same sample provided the 20 T cell receptor beta chains below, sequenced in a study of human T cells and chemical hapten exposure. Time point: patch test 1, 2 weeks after DPC sensitization. Stated treatment: therapeutic diphenylcyclopropenone sensitization with weekly scalp DPC. TCRdb processed the RACE reads anew with MiXCR; each CDR3 protein has one entry. Found here are approximately 70,000 distinct CDR3 sequences, around 9.8% of them singletons; the top ten hold 3% to 4%. The specimen was whole blood, collected in connection with sensitization to the hapten diphenylcyclopropenone (DPC). Receptors were obtained from a woman aged 40 to 55 with alopecia areata. Some clones in this sample may be carry-over from other donors' samples.

The gene calls are TRBV12-3 or TRBV12-4 and TRBJ1-1, with TRBD1 as a possible D gene (5 bases). V gave up 1 base and J gave up 5 bases, with 14 bases separating them. CDR3 length: 15 amino acids. This CDR3 is CASSLVGGVRTEAFF. In DNA, the CDR3 is TGTGCCAGCAGTTTAGTTGGAGGGGTGAGGACTGAAGCTTTCTTT.

The sample holds a few counts of this clonotype. The rearrangement links TRBV5-6 to TRBJ1-6; D remains ambiguous. This CDR3 spans 16 amino acids. The V gene's germline CDR1 is SGHDT and CDR2 YYEEEE. V lost 4 bases and J 6 bases, leaving 17 bases between the germline ends. CDR3 in DNA: TGTGCCAGCAGCAATGACGGGCCAGGCCTTAATTCACCCCTCCACTTT. Amino acids: CASSNDGPGLNSPLHF.

Ten or more counts support this clonotype. The chain employs TRBV18 and TRBJ1-1, with D maybe TRBD1 (6 bases). Trimming took 4 bases from V and 10 from J, leaving 28 bases between them. Germline V gives CDR1 KGHSH, CDR2 LQKENI. The CDR3 totals 17 residues. CDR3 protein: CASSLILGGELSLRAFF. CDR3 nucleotide sequence: TGTGCCAGCTCACTGATACTCGGGGGCGAGCTTTCTTTGAGAGCTTTCTTT. The entire variable domain, with the rest obtained from reference TRBV18 and TRBJ1-1, is as follows: NAGVMQNPRHLVRRRGQEARLRCSPMKGHSHVYWYRQLPEEGLKFMVYLQKENIIDESGMPKERFSAEFPKEGPSILRIQQVVRGDSAAYFCASSLILGGELSLRAFFGQGTRLTVV.

This clonotype was seen many times. The V call is TRBV7-9, the J call TRBJ1-1; 12 bases fit TRBD1. The CDR3 spans 15 residues. V gave up 3 bases and J gave up 8 bases; unmatched junction bases: 7. Germline values: CDR1 SEHNR, CDR2 FQNEAQ (reference sequence). The CDR3 DNA reads as TGTGCCAGCAGCTTTTCCGGGACAGGGGGCGCGGAAGCTTTCTTT. Its translation: CASSFSGTGGAEAFF.

The V and J genes are TRBV7-2 and TRBJ2-7; D assignment may be TRBD1 or TRBD2 (6 bases each). CDR1 SGHTA and CDR2 FQGNSA come from the germline V gene. V lost 0 bases and J lost 3, with 9 bases in between. This CDR3 has 14 amino acids. The chain's CDR3 is CASSLAGGDYEQYF. The CDR3 DNA reads TGTGCCAGCAGCTTAGCGGGGGGCGACTACGAGCAGTACTTC.

The chain couples TRBV7-9 to TRBJ2-6; D gene unclear. Germline values: CDR1 SEHNR, CDR2 FQNEAQ (reference sequence). There are 14 residues in the CDR3. V dropped 5 bases and J dropped 1 base, with 6 bases sitting between them. The CDR3 spells CASSPVSGANVLTF. CDR3 coding DNA: TGTGCCAGCAGCCCGGTTTCTGGGGCCAACGTCCTGACTTTC.

Many counts were recorded for this clonotype. The chain carries TRBV12-3 or TRBV12-4 and TRBJ1-2, with D uncertain. This CDR3 has 12 amino acids. Trimming removed 6 bases from V and 6 bases from J, with 11 bases in between. The CDR3 nucleotides are TGTGCCAGCAGCTACGGAAAAAATGGCTACACCTTC. Protein: CASSYGKNGYTF.

Concerning this clonotype: This may be a read error, as it is one base from a much larger clone. The chain has TRBV24-1 and TRBJ1-5, with TRBD1 as a possible D gene (5 bases). Germline loops: CDR1 KGHDR, CDR2 SFDVKD. This CDR3 region has 16 residues. The CDR3 spells CAASESGRNSNQPQHF. In nucleotides, the CDR3 is TGTGCCGCCAGTGAGTCAGGGCGGAATAGCAATCAGCCCCAGCATTTT.

This clonotype occurred many times. The chain is built from TRBV20-1 and TRBJ2-7; 7 positions match TRBD1. Germline V gives CDR1 DFQATT, CDR2 SNEGSKA (reference sequence). V lost 1 base to trimming and J lost 7 bases; unmatched junction nucleotides: 19. This CDR3 is built from 17 residues. In DNA form, the CDR3 reads TGCAGTGCTAGAGCCCTGGAACCGGGACAGCGTTCCTGGGAGCAGTACTTC. This translates into CSARALEPGQRSWEQYF.

Many counts were recorded for this clonotype. This chain joins TRBV5-1 and TRBJ2-1; 12 bases fit TRBD1. The V segment lost 4 bases and the J segment 8 bases; nucleotides outside the gene matches: 4. CDR3 length: 14 amino acids. CDR1 and CDR2 (germline): SGHRS, YFSETQ. Here the CDR3 reads CASSQGTGGDEQFF. As DNA, the CDR3 is TGCGCCAGCAGCCAGGGGACAGGGGGCGATGAGCAGTTCTTC.

This clonotype has a count of ten or more. The CDR3, as DNA: TGTGCCAGCAGTTTAGGGGGACATATGAACACTGAAGCTTTCTTT. Protein: CASSLGGHMNTEAFF. The rearrangement links TRBV12-3 or TRBV12-4 to TRBJ1-1, with D maybe TRBD1 (6 bases). The CDR3 is made up of 15 amino acids. Trimming pared 1 base from V and 0 bases from J, leaving 9 bases between.

This clonotype came up many times. This rearrangement joins TRBV3-1 to TRBJ1-2; 7 nucleotides align to TRBD1. The V segment lost 4 bases and the J segment 8 bases; nucleotides outside the gene matches: 13. Germline V lookup: CDR1 LGHDT, CDR2 YNNKEL (reference sequence). The CDR3 is 15 residues long. For the CDR3, the DNA is TGTGCCAGCAGCCGTCGACAGGGCGGGGGGAACGGCTACACCTTC. It yields the protein CASSRRQGGGNGYTF.

The V call is TRBV29-1, the J call TRBJ1-1, with D possibly matching TRBD1 (5 bases). The V end was cut by 4 bases, the J end by 0 bases, with 9 bases between. The CDR3 loop spans 13 amino acids. Germline V gene sequence: CDR1 SQVTM, CDR2 ANQGSEA. The CDR3 DNA is TGCAGCGTTGGGCCAGGGCTGAACACTGAAGCTTTCTTT. Its protein is CSVGPGLNTEAFF.

The rearrangement links TRBV11-2 to TRBJ1-2; tentatively, D is TRBD1 (6 bases). The V gene's germline CDR1 is SGHAT and CDR2 FQNNGV. The V gene lost 1 base and the J gene lost 2 bases, with 11 bases spanning the gap. The CDR3 sequence is 15 residues long. CDR3 amino acids: CASSLGQGLNYGYTF. The CDR3 DNA reads as TGTGCCAGCAGCTTAGGCCAGGGGCTAAACTATGGCTACACCTTC.

In DNA, the CDR3 is TGCGCCAGCAGCCAAGGGGACAGGGGCAGAACCTACGAGCAGTACTTC. Its protein is CASSQGDRGRTYEQYF. The rearrangement joins TRBV4-1 to TRBJ2-7, with 10 bases that match TRBD1. There are 16 residues in the CDR3. The germline V gene encodes CDR1 MGHRA and CDR2 YSYEKL. Losses at the gene ends were 1 base for V and 2 bases for J; bases not matched to a gene: 5.

Ten or more counts support this clonotype. The chain carries TRBV6-2 or TRBV6-3 and TRBJ2-1; D unresolved. The CDR3 sequence is 13 residues long. The germline V gene has CDR1 MNHEY and CDR2 SVGEGT. V lost 6 bases, J lost 6 bases, and 12 bases lay in between. The chain's CDR3 is CASSVLGSNEQFF. CDR3 DNA: TGTGCCAGCAGCGTCCTGGGATCCAATGAGCAGTTCTTC.

This clonotype turned up a few times. The chain links TRBV10-2 to TRBJ1-1; no firm D call. The CDR3 is 12 residues long. Trimming stripped 4 bases from V and 8 bases from J, with 11 bases between. Germline V gene lookup returns CDR1 WSHSY and CDR2 SAAADI. CDR3 residues: CASSGTLTEAFF. The DNA of the CDR3 is TGCGCCAGCAGTGGGACTTTGACAGAAGCTTTCTTT.

This clonotype was counted ten times or more. The CDR3 DNA sequence: TGCAGCGTGGGACACGTTGAAGCTTTCTTT. Translated, it gives CSVGHVEAFF. This sequence joins TRBV29-1 and TRBJ1-1; D perhaps matches TRBD1 (6 bases). CDR3 size: 10 residues. With 6 bases removed from V and 7 bases from J, the gap between germline ends came to 9 bases. Germline V lookup: CDR1 SQVTM, CDR2 ANQGSEA.

This clonotype was observed a few times. The chain couples TRBV6-1 to TRBJ1-5; TRBD1 is a possible D gene (5 bases). Germline V gene sequence: CDR1 MNHNS, CDR2 SASEGT. V dropped 4 bases and J dropped 2 bases, with 12 bases sitting between them. The CDR3 length is 15 residues. The DNA of the CDR3 is TGTGCCAGCAGTGGTTCCAGGGTTCGCAATCAGCCCCAGCATTTT. It codes for CASSGSRVRNQPQHF.

This clonotype has a handful of counts. This rearrangement joins TRBV29-1 to TRBJ2-7; maybe TRBD1 (8 bases). Per the germline V gene, CDR1 is SQVTM and CDR2 is ANQGSEA. The CDR3 loop spans 12 amino acids. V was cut by 6 bases and J by 5 bases, with 14 bases left in between. CDR3: CSVAGQDNEQYF. The CDR3 DNA sequence: TGCAGCGTAGCGGGACAGGACAACGAGCAGTACTTC.